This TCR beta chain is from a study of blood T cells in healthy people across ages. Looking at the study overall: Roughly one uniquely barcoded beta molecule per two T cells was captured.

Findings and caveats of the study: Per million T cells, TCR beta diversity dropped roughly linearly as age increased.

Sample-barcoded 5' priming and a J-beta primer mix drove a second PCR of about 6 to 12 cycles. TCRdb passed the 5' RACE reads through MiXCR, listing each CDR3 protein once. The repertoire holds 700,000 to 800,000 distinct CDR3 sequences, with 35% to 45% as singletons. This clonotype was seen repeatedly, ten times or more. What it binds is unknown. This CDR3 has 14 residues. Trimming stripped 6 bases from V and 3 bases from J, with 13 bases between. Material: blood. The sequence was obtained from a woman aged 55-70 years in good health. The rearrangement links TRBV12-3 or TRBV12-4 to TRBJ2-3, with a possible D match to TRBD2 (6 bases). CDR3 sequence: CASSLGGRTDTQYF. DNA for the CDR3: TGTGCCAGCAGCTTGGGGGGTCGGACAGATACGCAGTATTTT.